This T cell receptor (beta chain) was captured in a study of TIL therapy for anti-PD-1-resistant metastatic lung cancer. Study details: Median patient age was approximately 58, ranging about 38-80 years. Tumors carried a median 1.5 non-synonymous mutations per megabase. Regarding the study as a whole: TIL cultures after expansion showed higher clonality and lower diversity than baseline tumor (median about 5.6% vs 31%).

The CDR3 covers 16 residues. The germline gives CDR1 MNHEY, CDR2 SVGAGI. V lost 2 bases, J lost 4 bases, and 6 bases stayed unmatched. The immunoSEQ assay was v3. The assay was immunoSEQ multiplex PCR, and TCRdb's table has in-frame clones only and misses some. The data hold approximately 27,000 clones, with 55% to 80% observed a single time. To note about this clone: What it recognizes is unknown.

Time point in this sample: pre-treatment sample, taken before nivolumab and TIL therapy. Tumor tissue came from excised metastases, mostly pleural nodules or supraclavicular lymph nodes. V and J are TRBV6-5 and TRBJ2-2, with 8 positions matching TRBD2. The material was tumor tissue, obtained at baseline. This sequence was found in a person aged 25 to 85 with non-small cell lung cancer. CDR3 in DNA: TGTGCCAGCAGTTACCCCCCGGGGGGGCCCACCGGGGAGCTGTTTTTT. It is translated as CASSYPPGGPTGELFF.